The clone carrying this T cell receptor (beta chain) was found a few times. This sample was taken from a study of blood T cell repertoires in COVID-19. Study-wide background: Specimens from acute and convalescent COVID-19 originated in the United States, Italy and Spain. The analysed material was cDNA or gDNA that came from T cells, B-cell-depleted T cells, or PBMCs.

Methods used by the authors: Amplifying reference gene primers gave estimates of nucleated cell counts. Measured with immunoSEQ multiplex PCR; TCRdb has only the in-frame clones, and not every one. V and J calls and clone size are those listed in that table; D and trimming were worked out from the DNA. The sample shows about 120,000 clones, about four fifths of them seen only once. Germline assignment: CDR1 MGHRA and CDR2 YSYEKL. The CDR3 sequence is 15 residues long. J was trimmed by 1 base and V by 6 bases; bases with no gene match: 6. This chain joins TRBV4-1 and TRBJ1-1; 9 nucleotides agree with TRBD1. The sequencing input was peripheral blood. The sequence derives from a man in his forties or fifties with active or convalescent COVID-19. In DNA, the CDR3 is TGCGCCAGCAGTACAGGGGGCCCAGCGAACACTGAAGCTTTCTTT. Protein: CASSTGGPANTEAFF.